This entry lists 9 T cell receptor beta chains sequenced from one sample in a study of yellow fever vaccine responses in identical twins. TCRdb re-analysed the RT-PCR reads in MiXCR, keeping a single row per CDR3 protein. The sample has about 6,000 distinct CDR3 sequences; approximately 80% are singletons. This specimen consisted of T cells from blood (PBMCs), unsorted or a sorted subset (not recorded which), obtained before or after yellow fever vaccination (not recorded which). These receptors came from a woman aged 18-29 years who received the yellow fever vaccine.

This clonotype was seen more than once but under ten times. The V and J genes are TRBV2 and TRBJ1-2, with TRBD1 matching 7 bases. The CDR3 covers 13 residues. Germline V gene lookup returns CDR1 SNHLY and CDR2 FYNNEI. The V gene end was trimmed by 4 bases and the J gene end by 4 bases; junction bases not matched to a gene: 3. CDR3 in amino acids: CASSVTGIYGYTF. The CDR3 coding sequence is TGTGCCAGCAGTGTGACAGGGATCTATGGCTACACCTTC.

The chain uses TRBV29-1 and TRBJ1-2; 7 bases are a match to TRBD1. The CDR3 has 13 amino acids. Germline trimming cut 3 bases from V and 2 bases from J; bases unmatched to any gene: 3. Germline V gene sequence: CDR1 SQVTM, CDR2 ANQGSEA. CDR3 DNA sequence: TGCAGCGTTGAGGTGACAGGGAACTATGGCTACACCTTC. This encodes CSVEVTGNYGYTF. The complete variable domain, with remaining parts taken from reference TRBV29-1 and TRBJ1-2, reads SAVISQKPSRDICQRGTSLTIQCQVDSQVTMMFWYRQQPGQSLTLIATANQGSEATYESGFVIDKFPISRPNLTFSTLTVSNMSPEDSSIYLCSVEVTGNYGYTFGSGTRLTVV.

This chain uses TRBV6-1 with TRBJ2-1, with 13 positions matching TRBD2. This CDR3 is 15 amino acids long. Germline V gene lookup returns CDR1 MNHNS and CDR2 SASEGT. The V segment lost 6 bases and the J segment 7 bases; nucleotides outside the gene matches: 6. In DNA form, the CDR3 reads TGTGCCAGCAGCCGTGGGACTAGCGGGACGAATGAGCAGTTCTTC. This codes for CASSRGTSGTNEQFF.

CDR3 residues: CASYNPNNEQFF. The CDR3 bases are TGTGCCAGCTATAACCCGAACAATGAGCAGTTCTTC. V gene TRBV5-6 combines with J gene TRBJ2-1; no definite D call. The V gene lost 7 bases and the J gene lost 5 bases, with 10 bases spanning the gap. The CDR3 is 12 residues long. Germline CDR1 and CDR2: SGHDT and YYEEEE. Full variable domain (outside the CDR3, taken from reference TRBV5-6 and TRBJ2-1): DAGVTQSPTHLIKTRGQQVTLRCSPKSGHDTVSWYQQALGQGPQFIFQYYEEEERQRGNFPDRFSGHQFPNYSSELNVNALLLGDSALYLCASYNPNNEQFFGPGTRLTVL.

This clonotype came up once. The chain has TRBV4-1 and TRBJ1-1; possible D gene TRBD1, 5 bases. CDR3 length equals 15 residues. CDR1 is MGHRA and CDR2 is YSYEKL in the germline V gene. V lost 2 bases and J 2 bases, leaving 12 bases between the germline ends. As DNA, the CDR3 is TGCGCCAGCAGCCAAACAGCTCAGGGAAACACTGAAGCTTTCTTT. It encodes CASSQTAQGNTEAFF.

The V gene is TRBV4-1, the J gene TRBJ2-5, with no clear D. This CDR3 region has 16 residues. Germline values: CDR1 MGHRA, CDR2 YSYEKL. With 0 bases removed from V and 4 bases from J, the gap between germline ends came to 15 bases. CDR3 in DNA: TGCGCCAGCAGCCAAGATAGTGGGGTCACGCGAGAGACCCAGTACTTC. Its translation: CASSQDSGVTRETQYF.

The chain combines TRBV11-3 with TRBJ2-5, with D hard to call. The V gene's germline CDR1 is SGHNT and CDR2 YENEEA. Trimming shortened V by 4 bases and J by 5 bases, and 11 bases separated the two germline ends. This CDR3 region has 13 residues. This chain's CDR3 is CASSSWGGETQYF. The CDR3 DNA reads as TGTGCCAGCAGCTCTTGGGGTGGGGAGACCCAGTACTTC. Drawing the rest from reference TRBV11-3 and TRBJ2-5, the complete variable domain is EAGVVQSPRYKIIEKKQPVAFWCNPISGHNTLYWYLQNLGQGPELLIRYENEEAVDDSQLPKDRFSAERLKGVDSTLKIQPAELGDSAVYLCASSSWGGETQYFGPGTRLLVL.

The chain links TRBV4-2 to TRBJ2-5; D is perhaps TRBD1 (8 bases). Germline V lookup: CDR1 LGHNA, CDR2 YNFKEQ. V lost 4 bases and J lost 1, with 16 bases in between. The length of the CDR3 is 16 residues. The CDR3 loop reads CASSPRTGTIQETQYF. As DNA, the CDR3 is TGTGCCAGCAGCCCCCGGACAGGGACTATCCAAGAGACCCAGTACTTC.

The CDR3 protein is CASSPPWTGTGNEQFF. CDR3 in DNA: TGTGCCAGCTCACCACCCTGGACAGGGACGGGCAATGAGCAGTTCTTC. This chain uses TRBV18 with TRBJ2-1; TRBD1 matches at 8 bases. Germline CDR1 KGHSH, CDR2 LQKENI. The CDR3 is 16 amino acids. With 0 bases clipped from V and 6 bases from J, the junction kept 7 bases outside the gene matches. Based on the CDR3 plus reference TRBV18 and TRBJ2-1, the full variable domain is NAGVMQNPRHLVRRRGQEARLRCSPMKGHSHVYWYRQLPEEGLKFMVYLQKENIIDESGMPKERFSAEFPKEGPSILRIQQVVRGDSAAYFCASSPPWTGTGNEQFFGPGTRLTVL.